This is a list of T cell receptor beta chains from one sample in a study of cytomegalovirus exposure and HLA in healthy donors. The data were produced by immunoSEQ multiplex PCR, yet TCRdb's version contains in-frame clones alone and is incomplete. This sample has approximately 190,000 clones, with roughly 13% found just once. Sequenced: PBMCs. Receptor source: a man in his fifties or sixties in good health and CMV-seropositive. The CDR3 runs from the conserved cysteine through the conserved F or W. The D gene is left open where the match is weak. Clone size is not always given. Where it is, it says once, few, many or a class for expanded clones.

size: few
J: TRBJ1-1
D: TRBD1
V: TRBV9
CDR3: CASSPRDRPSNTEAFF
DNA: TGTGCCAGCAGCCCTCGGGACAGACCATCAAACACTGAAGCTTTCTTT

size: NA
J: TRBJ2-3
D: NA
V: TRBV19
CDR3: CASSSFVRRGLTDTQYF
DNA: TGTGCCAGTAGTTCCTTTGTCCGGCGGGGGCTAACAGATACGCAGTATTTT

size: NA
J: TRBJ2-3
D: NA
V: TRBV28
CDR3: CASSLGLRGPGVTQYF
DNA: TGTGCCAGCAGTTTAGGGCTCCGAGGGCCGGGGGTTACGCAGTATTTT

size: NA
J: TRBJ1-2
D: TRBD1
V: TRBV27
CDR3: CASPTPQQGHGYTF
DNA: TGTGCCAGCCCAACCCCACAACAGGGGCATGGCTACACCTTC

size: NA
J: TRBJ2-3
D: NA
V: TRBV25-1
CDR3: CASSGSGSPTDTQYF
DNA: TGTGCCAGCAGTGGCTCAGGGTCACCCACAGATACGCAGTATTTT

size: few
J: TRBJ2-5
D: TRBD2
V: TRBV9
CDR3: CASSESSGGPQETQYF
DNA: TGTGCCAGCAGCGAGTCTAGCGGGGGGCCCCAAGAGACCCAGTACTTC

size: few
J: TRBJ1-1
D: TRBD1
V: TRBV5-1
CDR3: CASSREGAEVNTEAFF
DNA: TGCGCCAGCAGCCGAGAGGGGGCTGAAGTGAACACTGAAGCTTTCTTT

size: NA
J: TRBJ1-2
D: NA
V: TRBV13
CDR3: CASSTRTEVGGYTF
DNA: TGTGCCAGCAGCACACGGACGGAGGTGGGTGGCTACACCTTC

size: few
J: TRBJ1-2
D: NA
V: TRBV6-5
CDR3: CASSYSTGLGGYTF
DNA: TGTGCCAGCAGTTACTCTACAGGGCTGGGGGGCTACACCTTC

size: NA
J: TRBJ1-3
D: NA
V: TRBV5-7
CDR3: CASGSLPPQGHTNTIYF
DNA: TGTGCCAGCGGATCCCTCCCTCCCCAGGGGCATACAAACACCATATATTTT

size: NA
J: TRBJ2-3
D: TRBD1
V: TRBV6-6
CDR3: CASSPQTGSDTQYF
DNA: TGTGCCAGCAGTCCCCAGACAGGGTCAGATACGCAGTATTTT

size: NA
J: TRBJ2-3
D: NA
V: TRBV27
CDR3: CASSSYKGYTDTQYF
DNA: TGTGCCAGCAGTAGCTATAAGGGGTATACAGATACGCAGTATTTT

size: few
J: TRBJ1-1
D: NA
V: TRBV2
CDR3: CATQMGGGTEAFF
DNA: TGTGCCACCCAGATGGGGGGGGGCACTGAAGCTTTCTTT

size: few
J: TRBJ1-1
D: TRBD1
V: TRBV7-8
CDR3: CASSILGQVNTEAFF
DNA: TGTGCCAGCAGCATCCTGGGACAGGTGAACACTGAAGCTTTCTTT

size: NA
J: TRBJ1-2
D: TRBD1
V: TRBV14
CDR3: CASSLRQGYGYTF
DNA: TGTGCCAGCAGCCTCAGACAGGGTTATGGCTACACCTTC

size: few
J: TRBJ2-5
D: TRBD1
V: TRBV18
CDR3: CASSLAGTGAETQYF
DNA: TGTGCCAGCTCACTGGCCGGGACAGGGGCCGAGACCCAGTACTTC

size: few
J: TRBJ1-1
D: NA
V: TRBV7-9
CDR3: CASSQKNTEAFF
DNA: TGTGCCAGCAGCCAAAAGAACACTGAAGCTTTCTTT

size: NA
J: TRBJ2-7
D: TRBD1
V: TRBV11-2
CDR3: CASSLVRGLNHEQYF
DNA: TGTGCCAGCAGCTTAGTGAGGGGGCTCAACCACGAGCAGTACTTC

size: few
J: TRBJ1-6
D: NA
V: TRBV27
CDR3: CASSFWSSSPLHF
DNA: TGTGCCAGCAGTTTCTGGAGTAGCTCACCCCTCCACTTT